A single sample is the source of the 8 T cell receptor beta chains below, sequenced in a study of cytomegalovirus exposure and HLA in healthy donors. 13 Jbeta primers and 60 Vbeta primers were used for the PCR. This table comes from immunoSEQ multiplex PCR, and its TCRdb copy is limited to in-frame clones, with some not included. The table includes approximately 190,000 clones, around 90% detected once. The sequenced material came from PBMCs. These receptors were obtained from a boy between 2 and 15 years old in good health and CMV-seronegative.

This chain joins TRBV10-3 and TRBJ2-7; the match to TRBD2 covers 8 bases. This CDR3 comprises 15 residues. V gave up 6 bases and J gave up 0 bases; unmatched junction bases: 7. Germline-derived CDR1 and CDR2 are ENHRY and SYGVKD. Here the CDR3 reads CAIRQAGESSYEQYF. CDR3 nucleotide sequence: TGTGCCATCAGACAAGCGGGGGAAAGCTCCTACGAGCAGTACTTC.

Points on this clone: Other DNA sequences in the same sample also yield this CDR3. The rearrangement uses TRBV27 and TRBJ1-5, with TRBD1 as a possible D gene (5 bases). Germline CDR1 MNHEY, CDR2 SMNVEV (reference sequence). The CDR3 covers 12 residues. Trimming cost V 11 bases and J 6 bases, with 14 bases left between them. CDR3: CASQGVGQPQHF. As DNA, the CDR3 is TGTGCCTCACAAGGGGTGGGTCAGCCCCAGCATTTT.

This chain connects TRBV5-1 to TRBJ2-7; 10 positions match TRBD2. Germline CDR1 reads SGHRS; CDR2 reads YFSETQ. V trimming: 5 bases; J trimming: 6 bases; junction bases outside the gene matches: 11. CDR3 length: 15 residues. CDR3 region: CASRFSGGVSGEQYF. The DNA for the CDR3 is TGCGCCAGCAGATTCAGCGGGGGGGTCTCCGGCGAGCAGTACTTC.

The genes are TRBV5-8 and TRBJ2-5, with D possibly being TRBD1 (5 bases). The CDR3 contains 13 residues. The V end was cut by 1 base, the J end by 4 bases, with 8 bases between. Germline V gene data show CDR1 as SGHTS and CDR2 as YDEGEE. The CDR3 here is CASSLKGRETQYF. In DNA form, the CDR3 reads TGTGCCAGCAGCTTGAAGGGGCGAGAGACCCAGTACTTC. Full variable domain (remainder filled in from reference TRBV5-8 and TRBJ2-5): EAGVTQSPTHLIKTRGQQATLRCSPISGHTSVYWYQQALGLGLQFLLWYDEGEERNRGNFPPRFSGRQFPNYSSELNVNALELEDSALYLCASSLKGRETQYFGPGTRLLVL.

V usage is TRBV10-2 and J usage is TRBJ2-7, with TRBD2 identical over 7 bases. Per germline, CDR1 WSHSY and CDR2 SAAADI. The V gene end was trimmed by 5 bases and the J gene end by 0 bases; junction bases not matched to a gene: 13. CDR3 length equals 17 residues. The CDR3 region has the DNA TGCGCCAGCAGTTTTTTCAAACCGGGACTACCCTCCTACGAGCAGTACTTC. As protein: CASSFFKPGLPSYEQYF.

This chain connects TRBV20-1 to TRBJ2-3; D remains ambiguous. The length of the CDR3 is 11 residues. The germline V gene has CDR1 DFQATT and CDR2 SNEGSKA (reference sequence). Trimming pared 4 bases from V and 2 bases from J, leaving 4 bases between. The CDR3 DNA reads TGCAGTGCTAAATACACAGATACGCAGTATTTT. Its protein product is CSAKYTDTQYF.

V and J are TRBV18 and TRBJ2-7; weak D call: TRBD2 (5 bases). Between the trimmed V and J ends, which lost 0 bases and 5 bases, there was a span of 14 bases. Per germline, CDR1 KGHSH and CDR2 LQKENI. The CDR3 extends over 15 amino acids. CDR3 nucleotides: TGTGCCAGCTCACCACCCCGCAGTCCCGGGAACGAGCAGTACTTC. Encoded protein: CASSPPRSPGNEQYF.

Written as DNA, the CDR3 is TGTGCCAGCAGCCGAACAGGGTTTGGTCAGCCCCAGCATTTT. Its protein is CASSRTGFGQPQHF. This sequence joins TRBV6-5 and TRBJ1-5, with D possibly matching TRBD1 (6 bases). V was shortened by 6 bases and J by 6 bases, with 15 bases between the two germline ends. Germline V gene sequence: CDR1 MNHEY, CDR2 SVGAGI. There are 14 residues in the CDR3.